These 28 T cell receptor beta chains share one sample of origin, sequenced in a study of blood T cell repertoires in COVID-19. Assay used: immunoSEQ multiplex PCR; TCRdb lists only in-frame clones, some missing. The table records about 150,000 clones, 85% of them present only once. Sequenced sample: peripheral blood. These receptor sequences come from a woman aged 35 to 49 with active or convalescent COVID-19.

The chain links TRBV19 to TRBJ1-2; no firm D call. CDR3 length equals 13 residues. V dropped 1 base and J dropped 4 bases, with 7 bases sitting between them. CDR1 is LNHDA, CDR2 SQIVND, per germline (reference sequence). CDR3: CASSIGSGYGYTF. DNA for the CDR3: TGTGCCAGTAGTATAGGCTCGGGCTATGGCTACACCTTC.

The chain uses TRBV9 and TRBJ2-3; TRBD2 agrees at 9 bases. V was pared by 3 bases and J by 2 bases, with 4 bases of the junction left unmatched. The CDR3 covers 15 residues. Germline assignment: CDR1 SGDLS and CDR2 YYNGEE. CDR3 residues: CASSAGLATTDTQYF. The CDR3 DNA is TGTGCCAGCAGCGCCGGACTAGCGACCACAGATACGCAGTATTTT. Using reference TRBV9 and TRBJ2-3 for the parts outside the CDR3, the full variable domain is DSGVTQTPKHLITATGQRVTLRCSPRSGDLSVYWYQQSLDQGLQFLIQYYNGEERAKGNILERFSAQQFPDLHSELNLSSLELGDSALYFCASSAGLATTDTQYFGPGTRLTVL.

The rearrangement uses TRBV28 and TRBJ1-2, with a possible D match to TRBD1 (6 bases). Germline CDR1 MDHEN, CDR2 SYDVKM. Trimming left V 6 bases short and J 5 bases short, with 16 bases between. The CDR3 extends over 14 amino acids. CDR3 sequence reads: CASSPGGAGYGYTF. The CDR3 nucleotides are TGTGCCAGCAGCCCCGGGGGGGCAGGTTATGGCTACACCTTC.

The CDR3, as DNA: TGTGCCAGCAGCCCCATTATCGGGGGGCTAGAGAACGAGCAGTACTTC. It codes for CASSPIIGGLENEQYF. The chain couples TRBV3-1 (or the pseudogene TRBV3-2) to TRBJ2-7; TRBD2 is a possible D gene (7 bases). V lost 4 bases and J 5 bases, leaving 21 bases between the germline ends. The germline CDR1 and CDR2 sequences are LGHDT and YNNKEL (reference sequence). This CDR3 is built from 16 residues.

This chain uses TRBV6-5 with TRBJ1-6; 7 bases are shared with TRBD1. CDR1 and CDR2 (germline): MNHEY, SVGAGI. With 0 bases clipped from V and 7 bases from J, the junction kept 6 bases outside the gene matches. The CDR3 contains 16 residues. The CDR3 DNA sequence: TGTGCCAGCAGTTACTCTGAGGGGGCGATCAATTCACCCCTCCACTTT. This codes for CASSYSEGAINSPLHF.

This chain connects TRBV5-4 to TRBJ1-2; no reliable D call. Trimming cost V 0 bases and J 0 bases, with 6 bases left between them. Germline V gene data show CDR1 as SGHNT and CDR2 as YYREEE (reference sequence). The CDR3 is 14 amino acids. The DNA of the CDR3 is TGTGCCAGCAGCTTGGATCGTTCTAACTATGGCTACACCTTC. Protein product: CASSLDRSNYGYTF. Variable domain in full (rest from reference TRBV5-4 and TRBJ1-2): ETGVTQSPTHLIKTRGQQVTLRCSSQSGHNTVSWYQQALGQGPQFIFQYYREEENGRGNFPPRFSGLQFPNYSSELNVNALELDDSALYLCASSLDRSNYGYTFGSGTRLTVV.

V gene TRBV5-1 combines with J gene TRBJ2-1, with D maybe TRBD1 (6 bases). Trimming shortened V by 4 bases and J by 7 bases, and 15 bases separated the two germline ends. The CDR3 contains 14 residues. Per the germline V gene, CDR1 is SGHRS and CDR2 is YFSETQ. CDR3 protein: CASSIQGSPNEQFF. CDR3 coding DNA: TGCGCCAGCAGCATACAGGGTTCGCCGAATGAGCAGTTCTTC.

This clone appeared a few times. The chain joins TRBV7-9 to TRBJ2-1, with 9 bases fitting TRBD2. The CDR3 has 16 residues. The V segment lost 5 bases and the J segment 5 bases; nucleotides outside the gene matches: 10. The V gene's germline CDR1 is SEHNR and CDR2 FQNEAQ (reference sequence). The CDR3 sequence: CASSPPGTSRNNEQFF. The CDR3 coding sequence is TGTGCCAGCAGCCCCCCCGGGACTAGCAGAAACAATGAGCAGTTCTTC.

V gene TRBV10-2 combines with J gene TRBJ1-4; 8 bases are shared with TRBD1. Germline trimming cut 6 bases from V and 8 bases from J; bases unmatched to any gene: 11. Germline CDR1 reads WSHSY; CDR2 reads SAAADI. The CDR3 spans 15 residues. CDR3 loop: CASRNTGGSGEKLFF. The CDR3 DNA sequence: TGCGCCAGCAGGAATACAGGGGGAAGTGGGGAAAAACTGTTTTTT.

This sequence joins TRBV15 and TRBJ1-2; possible D gene TRBD1, 5 bases. Per the germline V gene, CDR1 is LNHNV and CDR2 is YYDKDF (reference sequence). Trimming cost V 3 bases and J 4 bases, with 24 bases left between them. The CDR3 length is 18 residues. The CDR3 region has the DNA TGTGCCACCAGCAGGGTTTTCGGACCCCAGGGCGGGGGCTATGGCTACACCTTC. The encoded protein is CATSRVFGPQGGGYGYTF.

The chain links TRBV4-3 to TRBJ2-7; a possible D gene is TRBD1 (6 bases). The CDR3 sequence is 13 residues long. The ends were cut back, 4 bases at V and 7 bases at J, with 14 bases in the middle. Germline values: CDR1 LGHNA, CDR2 YSLEER. CDR3 sequence: CASSLHRAGEQYF. The CDR3 DNA follows: TGCGCCAGCAGCCTCCACAGGGCTGGAGAGCAGTACTTC.

V gene TRBV2 combines with J gene TRBJ2-3, with D possibly being TRBD2 (7 bases). CDR1 and CDR2 (germline): SNHLY, FYNNEI. The CDR3 has 16 residues. V shed 4 bases and J shed 2 bases, with 16 bases lying between them. The CDR3 protein is CASSVLAGADTDTQYF. CDR3 nucleotides: TGTGCCAGCAGTGTGCTGGCGGGGGCCGACACAGATACGCAGTATTTT.

The chain has TRBV5-6 and TRBJ2-7; 8 positions agree with TRBD1. Germline CDR1 is SGHDT and CDR2 is YYEEEE. The CDR3 loop spans 14 amino acids. V lost 4 bases and J lost 6; bases outside the gene matches: 9. The CDR3 DNA reads as TGTGCCAGCAGCCGACGTCTTACAGGGGGCGAGCAGTACTTC. This sequence encodes CASSRRLTGGEQYF.

V gene TRBV28 combines with J gene TRBJ1-5; TRBD1 aligns across 7 bases. Looked up from germline, CDR1 is MDHEN and CDR2 is SYDVKM. The CDR3 is made up of 19 amino acids. V lost 4 bases and J lost 0; bases outside the gene matches: 15. CDR3 region: CASSSLRDRDWYSNQPQHF. In nucleotides, the CDR3 is TGTGCCAGCAGTTCGCTCCGAGACAGGGATTGGTATAGCAATCAGCCCCAGCATTTT. Together with reference TRBV28 and TRBJ1-5, the CDR3 gives the full variable domain: DVKVTQSSRYLVKRTGEKVFLECVQDMDHENMFWYRQDPGLGLRLIYFSYDVKMKEKGDIPEGYSVSREKKERFSLILESASTNQTSMYLCASSSLRDRDWYSNQPQHFGDGTRLSIL.

The chain carries TRBV7-6 and TRBJ1-2; D is unclear. Germline assignment: CDR1 SGHVS and CDR2 FNYEAQ. Trimming stripped 0 bases from V and 3 bases from J, with 5 bases between. This CDR3 has 13 amino acids. CDR3 sequence reads: CASSLAPDYGYTF. CDR3 coding DNA: TGTGCCAGCAGCTTAGCTCCCGACTATGGCTACACCTTC.

J is TRBJ2-1 and V is TRBV7-2; no clear D. From germline, CDR1 is SGHTA and CDR2 FQGNSA. The CDR3 covers 15 residues. Trimming took 6 bases from V and 2 from J, leaving 14 bases between them. The CDR3 nucleotides are TGTGCCAGCAGACCTAACAGTGAACCCTACAATGAGCAGTTCTTC. Translating it yields CASRPNSEPYNEQFF.

In nucleotides, the CDR3 is TGTGCCAGCAGTTACTCGGGGGACAGCTCCTACTTC. Amino acid sequence: CASSYSGDSSYF. V usage is TRBV6-6 and J usage is TRBJ2-7; 7 positions match TRBD1. The CDR3 is made up of 12 amino acids. V lost 0 bases and J lost 13; bases outside the gene matches: 6. Germline V lookup: CDR1 MNHNY, CDR2 SVGAGI (reference sequence).

The V gene is TRBV2, the J gene TRBJ2-7; D might be TRBD1 (5 bases). The CDR3 covers 13 residues. V lost 4 bases to trimming and J lost 3 bases, with 10 bases between them. Germline-derived CDR1 and CDR2 are SNHLY and FYNNEI. The CDR3, as DNA: TGTGCCAGCAGTGGGGGCAGGGTCTACGAGCAGTACTTC. The encoded protein is CASSGGRVYEQYF. Full variable domain (outside the CDR3, taken from reference TRBV2 and TRBJ2-7): EPEVTQTPSHQVTQMGQEVILRCVPISNHLYFYWYRQILGQKVEFLVSFYNNEISEKSEIFDDQFSVERPDGSNFTLKIRSTKLEDSAMYFCASSGGRVYEQYFGPGTRLTVT.

The genes are TRBV11-3 and TRBJ2-2; perhaps TRBD2 as D (6 bases). Trimming cost V 0 bases and J 5 bases, with 10 bases left between them. This CDR3 has 15 amino acids. Germline assignment: CDR1 SGHNT and CDR2 YENEEA. The CDR3 region has the DNA TGTGCCAGCAGCTTAGATCCAGGGAGGACCGGGGAGCTGTTTTTT. This encodes CASSLDPGRTGELFF.

The chain links TRBV27 to TRBJ2-1; TRBD1 matches 7 bases. V was clipped by 5 bases and J by 8 bases; unmatched bases: 9. The CDR3 has 14 amino acids. CDR1 and CDR2 (germline): MNHEY, SMNVEV (reference sequence). The CDR3 region has the DNA TGTGCCAGCAGTCTGTCGACAGGGTTGGATGAGCAGTTCTTC. This translates into CASSLSTGLDEQFF.

For this clone: Other nucleotide sequences from this sample produce the same CDR3. The chain recombines TRBV5-4 with TRBJ1-2; D is ambiguous. Trimming removed 3 bases at V and 8 bases at J, with 11 bases between. The CDR3 runs 12 residues. From germline, CDR1 is SGHNT and CDR2 YYREEE (reference sequence). CDR3 residues: CASSSDSYGYTF. The CDR3 nucleotides read TGTGCCAGCAGCTCGGACTCCTACGGCTACACCTTC.

The V and J genes are TRBV6-6 and TRBJ1-1, with TRBD1 as a possible D gene (6 bases). CDR1 and CDR2 from the germline V gene are MNHNY and SVGAGI (reference sequence). This CDR3 is 14 amino acids long. The V end was cut by 4 bases, the J end by 1 base, with 10 bases between. In nucleotides, the CDR3 is TGTGCCAGCAGTTTAGACAGGACGAACACTGAAGCTTTCTTT. This sequence encodes CASSLDRTNTEAFF.

The chain carries TRBV30 and TRBJ1-2; no clear D gene. The CDR3 sequence is 15 residues long. The V gene lost 3 bases and the J gene lost 4 bases, with 18 bases spanning the gap. Germline V gives CDR1 GTSNPN, CDR2 SVGIG (reference sequence). The CDR3 reads CAWSLSPGHTYGYTF. The CDR3 DNA is TGTGCCTGGAGCCTCAGTCCTGGTCACACCTATGGCTACACCTTC.

V is TRBV7-6 and J is TRBJ1-4, with D uncertain. The CDR3 sequence is 15 residues long. Trimming took off 4 bases at V and 0 bases at J, with 9 bases between the two ends. Germline loops: CDR1 SGHVS, CDR2 FNYEAQ. The CDR3 region has the DNA TGTGCCAGCAGCTCGAGACACGCAACTAATGAAAAACTGTTTTTT. Translating it yields CASSSRHATNEKLFF.

J is TRBJ1-5 and V is TRBV6-2 or TRBV6-3, with 9 bases fitting TRBD1. The germline CDR1 and CDR2 sequences are MNHEY and SVGEGT. The CDR3 totals 19 residues. V shed 2 bases, J shed 1 base, and the junction held 12 bases outside the gene matches. The CDR3 spells CASSYGQGLNPGSNQPQHF. The CDR3 DNA reads TGTGCCAGCAGTTACGGACAGGGGCTAAACCCGGGAAGCAATCAGCCCCAGCATTTT.

This chain joins TRBV14 and TRBJ1-4; D gene unclear. The CDR3 runs to 18 residues. Deletions cut 3 bases from V and 0 bases from J, with 17 bases between. Germline V gives CDR1 SGHDN, CDR2 FVKESK. CDR3 protein: CASSHPPVGRATNEKLFF. The CDR3, as DNA: TGTGCCAGCAGCCATCCCCCTGTCGGTAGAGCAACTAATGAAAAACTGTTTTTT.

The chain recombines TRBV5-6 with TRBJ1-1; 8 bases agree with TRBD1. The CDR3 has 15 residues. From germline, CDR1 is SGHDT and CDR2 YYEEEE. After removal of 4 bases from V and 2 bases from J, the junction contained 7 bases not matched to a gene. The CDR3 DNA is TGTGCCAGCAGCCCCTACGACAGGGGAAACACTGAAGCTTTCTTT. Translated: CASSPYDRGNTEAFF. Combining the CDR3 with reference TRBV5-6 and TRBJ1-1 gives the whole variable domain DAGVTQSPTHLIKTRGQQVTLRCSPKSGHDTVSWYQQALGQGPQFIFQYYEEEERQRGNFPDRFSGHQFPNYSSELNVNALLLGDSALYLCASSPYDRGNTEAFFGQGTRLTVV.

The rearrangement links TRBV7-9 to TRBJ1-6; no definite D call. Germline V gene sequence: CDR1 SEHNR, CDR2 FQNEAQ (reference sequence). V shed 2 bases and J shed 6 bases, with 5 bases lying between them. The CDR3 length is 13 residues. The DNA for the CDR3 is TGTGCCAGCAGCTTATTACTTAATTCACCCCTCCACTTT. It codes for CASSLLLNSPLHF.